This T cell receptor (beta chain) was sequenced during a study of tumor-infiltrating lymphocytes in primary liver carcinoma. Starting from 500 ng of total RNA, TCR beta cDNA was produced with a primer in the constant region. TCR beta libraries came from three nested multiplex PCR rounds using slightly modified ARM-PCR. The two initial PCR rounds, roughly 9 cycles each, used TRBV1-TRBV30 forward and C-beta reverse primers. Each CDR3 protein is one row after TCRdb ran MiXCR on the multiplex PCR reads. The profile shows fewer than 150,000 distinct CDR3 sequences, less than 80% of them singletons. CDR1 MNHEY and CDR2 SVGAGI come from the germline V gene. The CDR3 spans 13 residues. Trimming took off 2 bases at V and 2 bases at J, with 6 bases between the two ends. This clonotype was picked up many times. Co-extraction of both nucleic acids (RNA and DNA) used roughly 19-33 mg of unsorted bulk tissue.

This chain uses TRBV6-5 with TRBJ1-2, with unresolved D. Material: liver tumor tissue from sampling region 1. Subset noted: tumor region T1, superior pole. This receptor was taken from a woman aged 55-69 years with primary liver carcinoma and hepatitis B virus infection. CDR3 sequence (DNA): TGTGCCAGCAGTTACGGCCGAAACTATGGCTACACCTTC. This translates into CASSYGRNYGYTF.